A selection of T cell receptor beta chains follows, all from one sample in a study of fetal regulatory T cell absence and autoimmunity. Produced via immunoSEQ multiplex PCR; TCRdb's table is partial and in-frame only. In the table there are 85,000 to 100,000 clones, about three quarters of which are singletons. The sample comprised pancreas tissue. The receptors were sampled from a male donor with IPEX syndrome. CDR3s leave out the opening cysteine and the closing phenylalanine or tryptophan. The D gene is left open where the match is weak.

CDR3: AWSVLGLGETQY; D: NA; V: TRBV30; J: TRBJ2-5
CDR3: ASSEENTSGDSPPH; D: NA; V: TRBV4-2; J: TRBJ1-6
CDR3: ASGLAGGPVPDTQY; D: TRBD2; V: TRBV12-5; J: TRBJ2-3
CDR3: ASSLDRGWTEAF; D: TRBD1; V: TRBV5-6; J: TRBJ1-1
CDR3: ASSPTGLNYGYT; D: TRBD1; V: TRBV6-5; J: TRBJ1-2
CDR3: ASSLGQGASPLH; D: TRBD1; V: TRBV5-4; J: TRBJ1-6
CDR3: ASSVQGKETQY; D: NA; V: TRBV9; J: TRBJ2-5
CDR3: ASGRGNHEQY; D: NA; V: TRBV12-5; J: TRBJ2-7
CDR3: ASSLGGSEPYEQY; D: NA; V: TRBV5-4; J: TRBJ2-7
CDR3: ASSLWDRGDTGELF; D: TRBD1; V: TRBV11-3; J: TRBJ2-2
CDR3: ASSSGVAGPVGDTQY; D: TRBD2; V: TRBV7-8; J: TRBJ2-3
CDR3: ASYRSGYRDEAF; D: NA; V: TRBV19; J: TRBJ1-1
CDR3: ASSASGSSYEQY; D: TRBD2; V: TRBV2; J: TRBJ2-7
CDR3: AISEGYQETQY; D: NA; V: TRBV10-3; J: TRBJ2-5
CDR3: ASRGTGSNQPQH; D: NA; V: TRBV5-1; J: TRBJ1-5
CDR3: ASSGDSLTDTQY; D: NA; V: TRBV9; J: TRBJ2-3
CDR3: ASSLRQGSGTDTQY; D: TRBD1; V: TRBV7-9; J: TRBJ2-3
CDR3: ALRTSGGADTQY; D: TRBD2; V: TRBV6-5; J: TRBJ2-3
CDR3: ASSIGTGILFYEQY; D: NA; V: TRBV19; J: TRBJ2-7
CDR3: ASSPPRGRVTEAF; D: TRBD1; V: TRBV18; J: TRBJ1-1
CDR3: ASSEGRGRGYT; D: NA; V: TRBV25-1; J: TRBJ1-2
CDR3: AGYPKSTGHYGYT; D: NA; V: TRBV2; J: TRBJ1-2
CDR3: ASSLSDRVWDTDTQY; D: TRBD1; V: TRBV7-9; J: TRBJ2-3
CDR3: ATSRPGFEGLDTQY; D: NA; V: TRBV15; J: TRBJ2-3
CDR3: ASSPFGVTEAF; D: NA; V: TRBV27; J: TRBJ1-1
CDR3: ASSLVRTSGYNEQF; D: TRBD2; V: TRBV7-9; J: TRBJ2-1
CDR3: ASSPGTSGYEQY; D: TRBD2; V: TRBV19; J: TRBJ2-7
CDR3: ASSLGISNTGELF; D: NA; V: TRBV7-8; J: TRBJ2-2
CDR3: ASSLRSSGNTIY; D: NA; V: TRBV7-8; J: TRBJ1-3
CDR3: AWSSAGDTGELF; D: NA; V: TRBV30; J: TRBJ2-2
CDR3: SVGLAGTGELF; D: TRBD2; V: TRBV29-1; J: TRBJ2-2
CDR3: ASSLNSNLAGDYEQY; D: TRBD2; V: TRBV11-2; J: TRBJ2-7
CDR3: ASSVAPTGYYEQY; D: NA; V: TRBV9; J: TRBJ2-7